The 26 T cell receptor beta chains in this list originate from one sample, sequenced in a study of molecular identifiers for immune sequencing clone quantification. TCRdb re-called the PCR reads through MiXCR, storing one row per CDR3 protein. The profile covers roughly 630,000 distinct CDR3 sequences, with 25% appearing a single time and approximately 0.75% taken by the ten largest. The sequencing sample was made of naive CD8+ T cells from blood, with Jurkat cell RNA spiked in. Subset: FACS-sorted CD8+CD4-CCR7+CD45RA+ naive T cells. The receptors here all came from a human donor in good health. Some libraries in this study had Jurkat cell RNA spiked in.

In this sample, this clonotype turned up many times. This chain connects TRBV7-3 to TRBJ2-3; TRBD2 matches 8 bases. The CDR3 totals 15 residues. V shed 5 bases and J 4 bases; nucleotides not matched to a gene: 8. Per the germline V gene, CDR1 is SGHTA and CDR2 is FQGTGA. The chain's CDR3 is CASSPSGRAADTQYF. In DNA form, the CDR3 reads TGTGCCAGCAGCCCATCCGGGAGGGCCGCAGATACGCAGTATTTT.

This clonotype was seen many times. The genes are TRBV3-1 and TRBJ2-3; D possibly uses TRBD1 or TRBD2 (5 bases each). The CDR3 has 16 residues. Germline-derived CDR1 and CDR2 are LGHDT and YNNKEL (reference sequence). Trimming removed 0 bases at V and 6 bases at J, with 16 bases between. CDR3 residues: CASSQDGTPSIDTQYF. The CDR3 region has the DNA TGTGCCAGCAGCCAAGACGGGACCCCGAGTATTGATACGCAGTATTTT.

In this sample, this clonotype turned up a few times. The rearrangement uses TRBV9 and TRBJ2-1; TRBD2 matches at 10 bases. V lost 4 bases to trimming and J lost 9 bases; unmatched junction nucleotides: 10. CDR3 length: 15 residues. The germline gives CDR1 SGDLS, CDR2 YYNGEE. CDR3 loop: CASSPSGGATGEQFF. The CDR3 nucleotides are TGTGCCAGCAGCCCAAGCGGGGGGGCGACAGGTGAGCAGTTCTTC. Variable domain in full (rest from reference TRBV9 and TRBJ2-1): DSGVTQTPKHLITATGQRVTLRCSPRSGDLSVYWYQQSLDQGLQFLIQYYNGEERAKGNILERFSAQQFPDLHSELNLSSLELGDSALYFCASSPSGGATGEQFFGPGTRLTVL.

This clonotype was picked up many times. The chain is built from TRBV5-1 and TRBJ2-3; the D is unclear. The CDR3 length is 14 residues. Trimming pared 1 base from V and 4 bases from J, leaving 10 bases between. Germline loops: CDR1 SGHRS, CDR2 YFSETQ. DNA of the CDR3: TGCGCCAGCAGCTTGATAGGGTCCGCAGATACGCAGTATTTT. This encodes CASSLIGSADTQYF.

This clonotype was seen repeatedly, ten times or more. This sequence joins TRBV29-1 and TRBJ2-5, with 11 bases lining up with TRBD2. V gave up 4 bases and J gave up 0 bases; unmatched junction bases: 4. Germline values: CDR1 SQVTM, CDR2 ANQGSEA. The length of the CDR3 is 15 residues. CDR3 region: CSVVLAGDHQETQYF. Here the CDR3 DNA reads TGCAGCGTTGTACTAGCGGGAGACCACCAAGAGACCCAGTACTTC.

A note on this clonotype: This clone may be a read error of a much larger clone one base away. This chain links TRBV29-1 with TRBJ2-2; TRBD2 is a possible D gene (5 bases). The CDR3 is made up of 11 amino acids. Looked up from germline, CDR1 is SQVTM and CDR2 is ANQGSEA. The CDR3 sequence: CSVEEVGELLF. Here the CDR3 DNA reads TGCAGCGTTGAGGAGGTTGGGGAGCTGTTATTT.

This clonotype was detected ten times or more. The rearrangement joins TRBV29-1 to TRBJ2-7; a possible D gene is TRBD1 (5 bases). CDR3 length equals 12 residues. The V end lost 3 bases, the J end lost 6 bases, and 12 bases lay between the germline ends. Germline CDR1 reads SQVTM; CDR2 reads ANQGSEA. This CDR3 is CSVETQGPEQYF. CDR3 DNA sequence: TGCAGCGTTGAGACCCAGGGTCCCGAGCAGTACTTC.

This clonotype was observed at least ten times. This chain joins TRBV20-1 and TRBJ1-5, with a weak D call TRBD1 (6 bases). This CDR3 is 14 amino acids long. In germline, CDR1 is DFQATT, CDR2 SNEGSKA (reference sequence). Trimming left V 3 bases short and J 4 bases short, with 13 bases between. CDR3 residues: CSASEGHNNQPQHF. The DNA of the CDR3 is TGCAGTGCTAGTGAGGGACACAATAATCAGCCCCAGCATTTT.

This clonotype was seen a handful of times. The rearrangement uses TRBV6-2 or TRBV6-3 and TRBJ2-7; 8 nucleotides match TRBD1. V trimming: 0 bases; J trimming: 2 bases; junction bases outside the gene matches: 6. Germline V lookup: CDR1 MNHEY, CDR2 SVGEGT. The CDR3 has 16 residues. CDR3 loop: CASSYSRTGLTYEQYF. CDR3 DNA: TGTGCCAGCAGTTACTCCCGGACAGGGTTGACCTACGAGCAGTACTTC.

This clonotype was recorded at least ten times. V and J are TRBV29-1 and TRBJ1-1; 9 nucleotides agree with TRBD1. V dropped 5 bases and J dropped 4; count of bases not matched to a gene: 5. From germline, CDR1 is SQVTM and CDR2 ANQGSEA. The CDR3 sequence is 13 residues long. The CDR3 bases are TGCAGCGTTTGGGGGACAGGGTTCACTGAAGCTTTCTTT. Its protein product is CSVWGTGFTEAFF.

In the case of this clonotype: A junction end diverges from the germline sequence, so it may reflect a read error. The rearrangement links TRBV5-3 to TRBJ2-7; 7 bases map to TRBD1. TRBV5-3 is known as an ORF, though its function is uncertain. The CDR3 length is 14 residues. CDR3 protein: CASSTGTASCEQYF. In DNA, the CDR3 is TGTGCCAGCAGCACCGGGACAGCGTCCTGCGAGCAGTACTTC.

This clonotype was picked up many times. The V call is TRBV27, the J call TRBJ2-7, with 7 bases matching TRBD2. The trim removed 6 bases at V and 3 bases at J, leaving 11 bases unmatched. CDR3 length: 15 amino acids. CDR1 is MNHEY, CDR2 SMNVEV, per germline (reference sequence). CDR3 coding DNA: TGTGCCAGCAGGGGGGTAGGACTAGGTAACTACGAGCAGTACTTC. This translates into CASRGVGLGNYEQYF.

This clonotype was seen a handful of times. The chain combines TRBV25-1 with TRBJ1-4, with TRBD1 identical over 9 bases. V lost 7 bases to trimming and J lost 6 bases; unmatched junction nucleotides: 6. The CDR3 sequence is 14 residues long. The germline V gene has CDR1 MGHDK and CDR2 SYGVNS. CDR3 nucleotide sequence: TGTGCCAGCACCCTGACAGGGGGATATGAAAAACTGTTTTTT. Residues: CASTLTGGYEKLFF.

The rearrangement links TRBV20-1 to TRBJ2-7; TRBD2 matches at 8 bases. Germline assignment: CDR1 DFQATT and CDR2 SNEGSKA (reference sequence). Trimming removed 6 bases from V and 5 bases from J; junction bases left unmatched: 12. CDR3 length equals 14 residues. The CDR3 sequence: CSAPGEREIHEQYF. CDR3 sequence (DNA): TGCAGTGCCCCGGGGGAGCGGGAGATCCACGAGCAGTACTTC.

As for this clonotype: This CDR3 fails to terminate in the conserved phenylalanine or tryptophan, so it likely reflects a read error. V gene TRBV28 combines with J gene TRBJ2-7; TRBD1 might be the D (6 bases). Deletions cut 5 bases from V and 4 bases from J, with 15 bases between. The CDR3 runs 14 residues. Germline loops: CDR1 MDHEN, CDR2 SYDVKM. The DNA of the CDR3 is TGTGCCAGCAGTACTCGGGACAAGAATTACGAGCAGTACATC. This sequence encodes CASSTRDKNYEQYI.

This clonotype came up once. Lacking the conserved final phenylalanine or tryptophan, this CDR3 likely reflects a read error. Written as DNA, the CDR3 is TGTGCCAGCAGTAAGGGGACGACAGATACGCAGTATTAT. Residues: CASSKGTTDTQYY. V usage is TRBV6-5 and J usage is TRBJ2-3; D might be TRBD1 or TRBD2, each matching 5 bases. CDR3 length equals 13 residues. The V gene lost 5 bases and the J gene lost 3 bases, with 9 bases spanning the gap. Germline V gene lookup returns CDR1 MNHEY and CDR2 SVGAGI.

This clonotype was found a few times. V and J are TRBV7-9 and TRBJ2-3; no clear D. V lost 11 bases and J 3 bases, leaving 24 bases between the germline ends. Germline lookup yields CDR1 SEHNR and CDR2 FQNEAQ (reference sequence). This CDR3 contains 16 residues. The CDR3 nucleotides are TGTGCCCTCGCGATGGCCCTCATTCTGGGGACAGATACGCAGTATTTT. This encodes CALAMALILGTDTQYF.

In this sample, this clonotype turned up a few times. The V call is TRBV11-2, the J call TRBJ2-5; 12 bases agree with TRBD1. The germline V gene has CDR1 SGHAT and CDR2 FQNNGV. V lost 4 bases and J lost 4; bases outside the gene matches: 7. The CDR3 has 16 amino acids. The CDR3 DNA reads as TGTGCCAGCAGCTCACCGGGACAGGGGGCGGGAGAGACCCAGTACTTC. Translation: CASSSPGQGAGETQYF.

About this clonotype itself: A read error is possible here, since a much larger clone lies one base away. This chain uses TRBV9 with TRBJ2-1, with D possibly TRBD1 on 5 matching bases. Looked up from germline, CDR1 is SGDLS and CDR2 is YYNGEE. The V gene lost 2 bases and the J gene lost 10 bases, with 16 bases spanning the gap. The CDR3 is 14 residues long. CDR3 sequence: CASSVDSLMYEQFF. DNA for the CDR3: TGTGCCAGCAGCGTCGACAGCCTAATGTACGAGCAGTTCTTC.

This clonotype was counted once. The V and J genes are TRBV9 and TRBJ1-1; D not certain. This CDR3 spans 12 amino acids. The ends were cut back, 4 bases at V and 4 bases at J, with 8 bases in the middle. The V gene's germline CDR1 is SGDLS and CDR2 YYNGEE. CDR3 nucleotide sequence: TGTGCCAGCAGCCAGTCGATCACTGAAGCTTTCTTT. It codes for CASSQSITEAFF. Together with reference TRBV9 and TRBJ1-1, the CDR3 gives the full variable domain: DSGVTQTPKHLITATGQRVTLRCSPRSGDLSVYWYQQSLDQGLQFLIQYYNGEERAKGNILERFSAQQFPDLHSELNLSSLELGDSALYFCASSQSITEAFFGQGTRLTVV.

This clonotype has only a few counts. The rearrangement uses TRBV6-2 or TRBV6-3 and TRBJ1-1; weak D call: TRBD1 (5 bases). Per germline, CDR1 MNHEY and CDR2 SVGEGT. The CDR3 length is 13 residues. V lost 4 bases to trimming and J lost 3 bases, with 9 bases between them. CDR3 loop: CASSSLTDTEAFF. The CDR3 DNA sequence: TGTGCCAGCAGTTCTCTGACAGACACTGAAGCTTTCTTT.

This clonotype came up many times. The chain joins TRBV21-1 to TRBJ1-1. TRBV21-1 is tagged as a pseudogene. CDR3 size: 14 residues. In DNA, the CDR3 is TGTGCCAGCAGCAAAGCTAAGACTAACACTGAAGCTTTCTTT. Protein sequence: CASSKAKTNTEAFF.

This chain uses TRBV27 with TRBJ2-2; D is ambiguous. The CDR3 extends over 14 amino acids. Germline V lookup: CDR1 MNHEY, CDR2 SMNVEV (reference sequence). V was clipped by 5 bases and J by 7 bases, with 14 bases between them. CDR3 protein: CASSPLHAYGELFF. The DNA of the CDR3 is TGTGCCAGCAGTCCGCTACATGCTTACGGGGAGCTGTTTTTT.

This clonotype was picked up many times. The chain uses TRBV7-9 and TRBJ2-2; D ambiguous. V was pared by 3 bases and J by 6 bases, with 5 bases between. Germline V gene sequence: CDR1 SEHNR, CDR2 FQNEAQ (reference sequence). This CDR3 is 12 amino acids long. The CDR3 region is CASSFVPGELFF. The CDR3 region has the DNA TGTGCCAGCAGCTTCGTCCCCGGGGAGCTGTTTTTT.

Points on this clonotype: A much larger clone lies one base from this, so it may be a read error. The V call is TRBV29-1, the J call TRBJ1-1, with no clear D. Looked up from germline, CDR1 is SQVTM and CDR2 is ANQGSEA. There are 12 residues in the CDR3. The CDR3 reads CNVRLAGTEAFF. The CDR3 coding sequence is TGCAACGTTCGACTAGCGGGAACTGAAGCTTTCTTT.

On this clonotype itself: Compared with germline, one end of the junction differs, possibly owing to a read error. The rearrangement joins TRBV28 to TRBJ1-5; TRBD1 might be the D (5 bases). The CDR3 is 14 residues long. Germline V lookup: CDR1 MDHEN, CDR2 SYDVKM. The CDR3 spells CASSFRGSNQSQHF. The CDR3, as DNA: TGTGCCAGCAGTTTTCGGGGCAGCAATCAGTCCCAGCATTTT.